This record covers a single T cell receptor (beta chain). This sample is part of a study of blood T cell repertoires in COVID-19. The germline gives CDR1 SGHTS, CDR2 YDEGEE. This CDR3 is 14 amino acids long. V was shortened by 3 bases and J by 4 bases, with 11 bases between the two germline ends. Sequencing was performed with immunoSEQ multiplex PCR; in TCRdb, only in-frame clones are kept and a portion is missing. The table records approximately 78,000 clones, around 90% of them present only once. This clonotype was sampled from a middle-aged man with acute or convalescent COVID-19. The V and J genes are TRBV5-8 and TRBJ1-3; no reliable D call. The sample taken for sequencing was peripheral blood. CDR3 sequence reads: CASSYLGGGNTIYF. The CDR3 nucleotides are TGTGCCAGCAGCTACCTGGGAGGCGGAAACACCATATATTTT.